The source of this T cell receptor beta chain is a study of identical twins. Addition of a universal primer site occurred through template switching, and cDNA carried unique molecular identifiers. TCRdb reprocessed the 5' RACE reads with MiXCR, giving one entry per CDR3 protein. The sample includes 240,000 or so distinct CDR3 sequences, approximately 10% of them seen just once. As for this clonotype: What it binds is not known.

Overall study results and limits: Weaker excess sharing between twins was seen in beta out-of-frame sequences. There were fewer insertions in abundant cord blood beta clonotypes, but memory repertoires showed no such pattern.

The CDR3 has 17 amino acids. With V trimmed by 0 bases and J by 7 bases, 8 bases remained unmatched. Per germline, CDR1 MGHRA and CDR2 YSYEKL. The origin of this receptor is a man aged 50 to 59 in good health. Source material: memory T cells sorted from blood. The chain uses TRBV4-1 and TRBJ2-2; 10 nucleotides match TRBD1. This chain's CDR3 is CASSQDIGDRGIGELFF. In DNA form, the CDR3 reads TGCGCCAGCAGCCAAGATATTGGGGACAGGGGAATCGGGGAGCTGTTTTTT.